This TCR beta chain was sequenced in a study of blood T cell repertoires in COVID-19. Study details: Some COVID-19 samples were acute and others convalescent; all came from the United States, Italy and Spain. PBMCs, B-cell-depleted T cells, or T cells provided the cDNA or gDNA that made up the material.

This clone was seen at least ten times. The germline V and J ends were trimmed by 4 bases and 4 bases, with 17 bases remaining between them. The CDR3 covers 15 residues. Per the germline V gene, CDR1 is SGHKS and CDR2 is YYEKEE (reference sequence). In the original workflow: The assay estimated nucleated cells by amplifying reference gene primers. The table came from immunoSEQ multiplex PCR; TCRdb's copy has only in-frame clones and leaves some out. D and trimming were read from the DNA, whereas the V and J calls and clone size are those reported in that table. The data contain fewer than 350,000 clones, 86% of them singletons. Seattle cases were enrolled at active infection and followed longitudinally.

The receptor comes from a woman aged 25 to 39 with COVID-19, enrolled during active disease. The sequenced sample consisted of peripheral blood. The V and J genes are TRBV5-5 and TRBJ1-2; no reliable D call. The CDR3 DNA reads TGTGCCAGCAGCCCCCGGGGTGGCGAGGGCTATGGCTACACCTTC. This gives the protein CASSPRGGEGYGYTF.